These 26 T cell receptor beta chains share one sample of origin, sequenced in a study of T cell responses to AZD1222 COVID-19 vaccine. The repertoire was sequenced with immunoSEQ multiplex PCR; TCRdb's copy has only in-frame clones and lacks some. The sample carries 70,000 to 95,000 clones, around 81% recorded once. The sequencing here drew on peripheral blood, taken on day 0 of AZD1222 vaccination. These receptors were collected from an adult in good health.

V usage is TRBV11-3 and J usage is TRBJ2-2; D is unresolved. The CDR3 is made up of 13 amino acids. Germline V gene sequence: CDR1 SGHNT, CDR2 YENEEA. V lost 1 base and J 6 bases, leaving 6 bases between the germline ends. The DNA for the CDR3 is TGTGCCAGCAGCTTAGCAGGCCCCGGGGAGCTGTTTTTT. Its protein is CASSLAGPGELFF.

This chain connects TRBV9 to TRBJ2-2; 13 nucleotides line up with TRBD2. With V trimmed by 0 bases and J by 6 bases, 17 bases remained unmatched. This CDR3 is 21 amino acids long. Germline lookup yields CDR1 SGDLS and CDR2 YYNGEE. CDR3: CASSVVPSELAGGPLSGELFF. DNA for the CDR3: TGTGCCAGCAGCGTAGTCCCCAGCGAACTAGCGGGAGGGCCATTATCCGGGGAGCTGTTTTTT.

This clone was observed a single time. This chain connects TRBV30 to TRBJ1-3; the D gene is possibly TRBD1 (6 bases). From germline, CDR1 is GTSNPN and CDR2 SVGIG (reference sequence). V shed 5 bases and J shed 0 bases, with 14 bases lying between them. The CDR3 runs 15 residues. CDR3 sequence reads: CAWESQGISGNTIYF. In DNA, the CDR3 is TGTGCCTGGGAGTCCCAGGGGATCTCTGGAAACACCATATATTTT.

This chain connects TRBV28 to TRBJ2-3, with TRBD1 identical over 7 bases. V shed 6 bases, J shed 2 bases, and the junction held 5 bases outside the gene matches. This CDR3 has 14 amino acids. Germline V gives CDR1 MDHEN, CDR2 SYDVKM. CDR3 in amino acids: CASSRTGLTDTQYF. The CDR3 nucleotides read TGTGCCAGCAGCCGGACAGGACTCACAGATACGCAGTATTTT.

The chain has TRBV7-6 and TRBJ1-4, with D uncertain. Between the trimmed V and J ends, which lost 5 bases and 8 bases, there was a span of 18 bases. This CDR3 has 15 residues. The V gene's germline CDR1 is SGHVS and CDR2 FNYEAQ. CDR3 sequence: CASSLGLQSSEKLFF. CDR3 nucleotides: TGTGCCAGCAGCCTAGGTCTCCAGTCATCGGAAAAACTGTTTTTT.

The chain employs TRBV10-3 and TRBJ2-1; 10 nucleotides match TRBD1. Germline trimming cut 2 bases from V and 8 bases from J; bases unmatched to any gene: 6. The CDR3 runs to 15 residues. Germline CDR1 ENHRY, CDR2 SYGVKD. This chain's CDR3 is CAISERGQGFDEQFF. In nucleotides, the CDR3 is TGTGCCATCAGTGAGCGGGGACAGGGGTTCGATGAGCAGTTCTTC.

V usage is TRBV5-5 and J usage is TRBJ2-7, with a possible D match to TRBD1 (6 bases). The ends were cut back, 5 bases at V and 3 bases at J, with 21 bases in the middle. The CDR3 runs to 16 residues. The V gene's germline CDR1 is SGHKS and CDR2 YYEKEE (reference sequence). CDR3 bases: TGTGCCAGCAGTTACATCGTGGTGGGGGCGAGCTACGAGCAGTACTTC. As protein: CASSYIVVGASYEQYF.

The chain employs TRBV7-8 and TRBJ2-1, with D unresolved. V shed 5 bases and J shed 4 bases, with 15 bases lying between them. Germline-derived CDR1 and CDR2 are SGHVS and FQNEAQ. This CDR3 has 15 amino acids. The CDR3 bases are TGTGCCAGCAGCCCGAAGGGTAAGCTGTACAATGAGCAGTTCTTC. It specifies CASSPKGKLYNEQFF.

The chain has TRBV5-8 and TRBJ1-3; no definite D call. The length of the CDR3 is 15 residues. Germline CDR1 SGHTS, CDR2 YDEGEE. V dropped 0 bases and J dropped 0 bases, with 7 bases sitting between them. The CDR3 is CASSLGAFSGNTIYF. The DNA for the CDR3 is TGTGCCAGCAGCTTGGGAGCTTTCTCTGGAAACACCATATATTTT.

The genes are TRBV5-1 and TRBJ2-7; D unresolved. The germline V gene encodes CDR1 SGHRS and CDR2 YFSETQ. Trimming took 2 bases from V and 2 from J, leaving 8 bases between them. CDR3 size: 13 residues. CDR3 coding DNA: TGCGCCAGCAGCTTCGAAAGAACCTACGAGCAGTACTTC. This codes for CASSFERTYEQYF.

The V and J genes are TRBV4-2 and TRBJ1-2; weak D call: TRBD1 (6 bases). With 6 bases removed from V and 2 bases from J, the gap between germline ends came to 16 bases. The CDR3 consists of 15 residues. In germline, CDR1 is LGHNA, CDR2 YNFKEQ. CDR3 amino acids: CASRVERGRNYGYTF. The CDR3, as DNA: TGTGCCAGCAGAGTAGAGCGGGGGCGGAACTATGGCTACACCTTC.

The chain combines TRBV28 with TRBJ1-5; D not resolved. The V gene lost 3 bases and the J gene lost 4 bases, with 13 bases spanning the gap. The CDR3 runs 15 residues. Germline values: CDR1 MDHEN, CDR2 SYDVKM. CDR3 in amino acids: CASSFLVRLNQPQHF. In nucleotides, the CDR3 is TGTGCCAGCAGTTTCCTCGTGCGGCTTAATCAGCCCCAGCATTTT. The full variable domain, rest sourced from reference TRBV28 and TRBJ1-5, is DVKVTQSSRYLVKRTGEKVFLECVQDMDHENMFWYRQDPGLGLRLIYFSYDVKMKEKGDIPEGYSVSREKKERFSLILESASTNQTSMYLCASSFLVRLNQPQHFGDGTRLSIL.

This chain links TRBV6-5 with TRBJ1-4; D is uncertain. V dropped 4 bases and J dropped 3 bases, with 9 bases sitting between them. There are 14 residues in the CDR3. Germline V gives CDR1 MNHEY, CDR2 SVGAGI. The CDR3: CASSWRMSNEKLFF. In DNA form, the CDR3 reads TGTGCCAGCAGTTGGAGGATGTCTAATGAAAAACTGTTTTTT.

This rearrangement joins TRBV12-3 or TRBV12-4 to TRBJ1-2; the D is unclear. The CDR3 extends over 11 amino acids. V was cut by 8 bases and J by 9 bases, with 13 bases left in between. The CDR3 coding sequence is TGTGCCAGCGAAGGATCGAAAAGCTACACCTTC. Its protein is CASEGSKSYTF.

The chain carries TRBV6-4 and TRBJ2-1; 7 nucleotides line up with TRBD2. In germline, CDR1 is MRHNA, CDR2 SNTAGT. The length of the CDR3 is 16 residues. Unmatched junction bases numbered 5, after V lost 0 bases and J lost 3 bases. The CDR3 region is CASSDSGRGDYNEQFF. CDR3 nucleotide sequence: TGTGCCAGCAGTGACTCAGGACGGGGGGACTACAATGAGCAGTTCTTC.

The chain couples TRBV7-8 to TRBJ1-4; no reliable D call. Deletions cut 5 bases from V and 4 bases from J, with 11 bases between. In germline, CDR1 is SGHVS, CDR2 FQNEAQ. The CDR3 is 14 residues long. The CDR3 sequence: CASSHRRINEKLFF. For the CDR3, the DNA is TGTGCCAGCAGCCACCGACGGATTAATGAAAAACTGTTTTTT.

The chain carries TRBV2 and TRBJ2-2; TRBD2 aligns across 7 bases. CDR1 and CDR2 from the germline V gene are SNHLY and FYNNEI. The CDR3 totals 16 residues. J lost 8 bases, V lost 9 bases, and 18 bases had no gene match. This CDR3 is CASKTGASGSLGELFF. The CDR3 DNA sequence: TGTGCCAGTAAGACCGGGGCTAGCGGATCCCTGGGGGAGCTGTTTTTT.

The rearrangement links TRBV5-4 to TRBJ1-4; D is possibly TRBD1 (6 bases). V dropped 3 bases and J dropped 8 bases, with 17 bases sitting between them. This CDR3 region has 15 residues. Germline CDR1 reads SGHNT; CDR2 reads YYREEE (reference sequence). The CDR3 DNA follows: TGTGCCAGCAGCTCGCAAGGGGGGGCCCCAGAAAAACTGTTTTTT. Amino acid sequence: CASSSQGGAPEKLFF.

The CDR3 protein is CASRGGGQGATDTQYF. For the CDR3, the DNA is TGTGCCAGCAGAGGGGGAGGGCAGGGAGCGACAGATACGCAGTATTTT. The chain employs TRBV5-6 and TRBJ2-3; D perhaps matches TRBD2 (7 bases). CDR1 SGHDT and CDR2 YYEEEE come from the germline V gene. This CDR3 is built from 16 residues. Trimming took off 5 bases at V and 3 bases at J, with 19 bases between the two ends.

The chain has TRBV27 and TRBJ2-7; 12 bases are shared with TRBD2. J gave up 1 base and V 6 bases, and 4 bases lay outside the gene matches. The CDR3 sequence is 15 residues long. Germline V gives CDR1 MNHEY, CDR2 SMNVEV (reference sequence). The CDR3 sequence is CASRKGLAGSYEQYF. The CDR3 DNA reads as TGTGCCAGCAGAAAAGGACTAGCGGGGTCCTACGAGCAGTACTTC.

The chain is built from TRBV6-5 and TRBJ1-5; D gene ambiguous. V lost 2 bases, J lost 3 bases, and 8 bases lay in between. From germline, CDR1 is MNHEY and CDR2 SVGAGI. The CDR3 is 14 amino acids. This chain's CDR3 is CASSYGRINQPQHF. The CDR3 DNA reads as TGTGCCAGCAGTTACGGGCGGATCAATCAGCCCCAGCATTTT.

This clone was detected only a few times. The CDR3 nucleotides are TGTGCCAGCAGCGGTCGGACTAGCGGAAATGAGCAGTTCTTC. This sequence encodes CASSGRTSGNEQFF. The chain combines TRBV7-9 with TRBJ2-1; 10 bases map to TRBD2. The V segment lost 5 bases and the J segment 7 bases; nucleotides outside the gene matches: 5. CDR1 and CDR2 (germline): SEHNR, FQNEAQ (reference sequence). The CDR3 contains 14 residues. The whole variable domain, filled in from reference TRBV7-9 and TRBJ2-1, reads DTGVSQNPRHKITKRGQNVTFRCDPISEHNRLYWYRQTLGQGPEFLTYFQNEAQLEKSRLLSDRFSAERPKGSFSTLEIQRTEQGDSAMYLCASSGRTSGNEQFFGPGTRLTVL.

The chain has TRBV6-5 and TRBJ2-1; possibly TRBD1 for D (5 bases). The CDR3 is 13 residues long. Trimming removed 5 bases from V and 6 bases from J, with 11 bases in between. Germline V gives CDR1 MNHEY, CDR2 SVGAGI. The CDR3 DNA is TGTGCCAGCAGTCTACAGGCATCCAATGAGCAGTTCTTC. Protein sequence: CASSLQASNEQFF.

The rearrangement uses TRBV19 and TRBJ2-3; D is uncertain. Germline V gene lookup returns CDR1 LNHDA and CDR2 SQIVND (reference sequence). The ends were cut back, 7 bases at V and 0 bases at J, with 2 bases in the middle. The CDR3 consists of 11 residues. CDR3 nucleotides: TGTGCCAGTACGAGCACAGATACGCAGTATTTT. This codes for CASTSTDTQYF.

The chain joins TRBV19 to TRBJ1-2, with D possibly being TRBD1 (6 bases). The CDR3 runs to 15 residues. The V gene lost 4 bases and the J gene lost 2 bases, with 14 bases spanning the gap. CDR1 LNHDA and CDR2 SQIVND come from the germline V gene (reference sequence). Here the CDR3 DNA reads TGTGCCAGTAGTACACCGGACAGTATAAACTATGGCTACACCTTC. This gives the protein CASSTPDSINYGYTF.

The rearrangement joins TRBV29-1 to TRBJ2-5, with D maybe TRBD1 (5 bases). Germline V gene lookup returns CDR1 SQVTM and CDR2 ANQGSEA. The V end was cut by 6 bases, the J end by 3 bases, with 11 bases between. The CDR3 length is 12 residues. CDR3 sequence reads: CSVARTKETQYF. The CDR3 bases are TGCAGCGTCGCCAGGACAAAAGAGACCCAGTACTTC.